Given below is one T cell receptor beta chain in context. This clonotype has more than one count but fewer than ten. Its antigen is unknown. No base-level quality is on record; no much larger clone is a single base apart. The entry originates in a study of T cells in Graves' hyperthyroidism and ophthalmopathy (dated by TCRdb to between 2017 and 2020). With regard to the full study: Peripheral blood was sampled at the time of initial diagnosis, prior to any treatment. To identify distinguishing TCR V-J signatures, a discovery cohort of around 98 patients was used, comprising 43 with Graves' ophthalmopathy and around 60 with stable Graves' hyperthyroidism. Prospective prediction of ophthalmopathy was tested in an independent validation cohort consisting of 18 hyperthyroidism patients and 15 or so patients who later progressed to ophthalmopathy. For training and testing, the approximately 92 patients in the discovery cohort were randomly divided in a 7:3 ratio. The study also compared thyroid tissue and blood T-cell repertoires from about 6 Graves' hyperthyroidism patients. Following sampling, methimazole starting at 30 mg daily was given to hyperthyroidism patients, and high-dose intravenous methylprednisolone was given to ophthalmopathy patients. According to the paper, TCR Vbeta CDR3 sequencing was carried out on 135 peripheral blood samples, which came from around 43 ophthalmopathy, about 75 hyperthyroidism and approximately 17 progressor patients.

The full study reports these points: A model built on a 13 V-J signature distinguished ophthalmopathy from stable hyperthyroidism, reaching roughly 88% sensitivity and 81.08% specificity in cross-validation and 80%/75% in testing. Most expanded thyroid clonotypes (frequency above 0.001) were also found in blood, which suggests that blood repertoires may mirror thyroid immune responses. In validation, the model predicted progression to ophthalmopathy a median of roughly 6.5 months before onset, with about 71% sensitivity and just under 75% specificity. No statistical method was used to fix the sample size in advance, and group allocation was not hidden from the investigators.

Ophthalmopathy patients had moderately to severely active disease, with a Clinical Activity Score of 3 or more, a NOSPECS grade of 4 or more, and a disease duration of less than 3 months. Any patient with an uncontrolled infection, another autoimmune disease, pregnancy or lactation was excluded. Diagnoses relied on clinical symptoms, serum thyroxine and TRAb, thyroid ultrasound and orbital computed tomography. PBMCs were separated from about 10 ml of fresh peripheral blood using Ficoll-Paque density gradient centrifugation. Total RNA was extracted with Trizol reagent, and quality was checked on an Agilent 2100 Bioanalyzer. The CDR3, cysteine through phenylalanine, is 16 amino acids long. Left in the record is the CDR3 DNA by itself, 48 bases read in frame from the first base. Via the germline V gene (reference sequence), CDR1 is DFQATT and CDR2 SNEGSKA. V is reduced by 5 bases and J by 2 bases, leaving a spacing of 20 bases between them.

The TCR beta CDR3 regions were amplified from RNA transcripts. The first round of RT-PCR for the TCR CDR3 was performed with the HTBI primer set and the Qiagen OneStep RT-PCR kit. A second multiplex PCR round built the libraries, followed by size selection and purification. The libraries were sequenced on an Illumina HiSeq2000 using paired-end 100 bp reads. Concerning the study's data processing: SOAPnuke was used to process the raw data, removing reads that contained adapters or uncalled bases, had a mean Phred below 15, or lacked an exact match to the constant primer or identifier. High-quality paired reads were merged with COPE v1.2.5, and unique nucleotide sequences were defined as clonotypes. Clonotypes were aligned to IMGT TRBV, TRBD and TRBJ reference segments using MiTCR v1.1. Only V-J combinations with frequency above 0.0001, covering 99.2% of repertoires, were analysed. The TCS score was defined as the ratio of F50 (clonal expansion) to E x V (chaos), calculated using BLOSUM62-based TCRdist between CDR3 peptides within each V-J. Welch's t-statistics and random forest reduced just over 500 V-J features to 13, which were used in a naive Bayes classifier (R e1071). TCRdb reprocessing: public reads trimmed at Q25 with fastp, clones called with MiXCR, in-frame beta chains kept. Identical CDR3 protein sequences are pooled into one entry, listed with their most common genes and DNA. The V and J calls and clone size come from TCRdb's table, not from the authors' own analysis. Across this sample there are about 380,000 distinct CDR3 sequences, with about 18% seen only once. In total, the top ten clones hold 40% of the sample.

Recombination joined TRBV20-1 with TRBJ2-3, with the D gene not clear enough to name. The sequence was obtained from a man aged 18 to 29 with Graves' ophthalmopathy. Specimen: blood. The CDR3 corresponds to CSAHLPTQAYTDTQYF. The DNA reads as follows: TGCAGTGCTCACCTCCCGACTCAGGCGTACACAGATACGCAGTATTTT.